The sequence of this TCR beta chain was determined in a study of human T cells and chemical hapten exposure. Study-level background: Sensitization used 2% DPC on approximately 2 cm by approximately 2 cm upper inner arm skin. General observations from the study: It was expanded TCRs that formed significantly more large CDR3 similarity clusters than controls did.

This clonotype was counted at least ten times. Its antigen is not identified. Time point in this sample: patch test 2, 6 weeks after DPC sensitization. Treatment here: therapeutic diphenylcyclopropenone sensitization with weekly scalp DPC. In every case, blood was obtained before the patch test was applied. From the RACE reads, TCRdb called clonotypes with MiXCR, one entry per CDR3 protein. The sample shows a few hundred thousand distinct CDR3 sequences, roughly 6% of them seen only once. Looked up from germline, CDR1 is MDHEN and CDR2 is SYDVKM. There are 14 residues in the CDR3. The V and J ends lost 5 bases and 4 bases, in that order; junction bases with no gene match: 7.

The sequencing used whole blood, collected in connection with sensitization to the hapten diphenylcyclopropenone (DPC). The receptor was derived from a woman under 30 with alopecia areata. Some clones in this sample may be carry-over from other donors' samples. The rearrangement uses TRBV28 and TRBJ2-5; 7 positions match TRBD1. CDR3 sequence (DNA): TGTGCCAGCAGTCGACAGGGAGAGTCAGAGACCCAGTACTTC. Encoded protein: CASSRQGESETQYF.